This T cell receptor beta chain derives from a study of technical replicates of blood from four donors. Trimming removed 3 bases at V and 5 bases at J, with 17 bases between. This CDR3 contains 16 residues. Germline CDR1 reads MGHRA; CDR2 reads YSYEKL. Data came from immunoSEQ multiplex PCR; TCRdb stores just in-frame clones and leaves some out. The sample lists roughly 62,000 clones, about 95% seen once, with roughly 3.1% in the top ten. The rearrangement uses TRBV4-1 and TRBJ2-1, with D maybe TRBD2 (7 bases). Sequencing was done on a sample of PBMCs. This TCR came from a human donor in good health. Some clones in this sample may be carry-over from other donors' samples. CDR3 in DNA: TGCGCCAGCAGCCACCCCGGGCGGGGGCGGGACAATGAGCAGTTCTTC. It specifies CASSHPGRGRDNEQFF.